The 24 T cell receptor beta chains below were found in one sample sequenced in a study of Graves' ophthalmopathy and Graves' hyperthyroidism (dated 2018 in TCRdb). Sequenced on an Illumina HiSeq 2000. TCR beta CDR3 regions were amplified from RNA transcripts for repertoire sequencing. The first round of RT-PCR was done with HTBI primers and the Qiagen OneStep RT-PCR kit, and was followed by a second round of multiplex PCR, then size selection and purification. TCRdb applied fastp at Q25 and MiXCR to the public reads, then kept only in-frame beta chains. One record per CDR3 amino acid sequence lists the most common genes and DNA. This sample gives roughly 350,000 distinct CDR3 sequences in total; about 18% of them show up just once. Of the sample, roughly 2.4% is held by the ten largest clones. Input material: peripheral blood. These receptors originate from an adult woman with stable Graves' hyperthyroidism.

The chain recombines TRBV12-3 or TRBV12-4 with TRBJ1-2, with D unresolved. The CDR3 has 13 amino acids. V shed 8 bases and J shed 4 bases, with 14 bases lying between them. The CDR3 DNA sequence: TGTGCCAGCGCTCCCACTGTTAGCTATGGCTACACCTTC. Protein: CASAPTVSYGYTF.

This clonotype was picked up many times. The chain's CDR3 is CSGLAGGSYEQYF. The DNA for the CDR3 is TGCAGTGGACTAGCGGGAGGGTCCTACGAGCAGTACTTC. This rearrangement joins TRBV20-1 to TRBJ2-7, with TRBD2 identical over 14 bases. This CDR3 contains 13 residues. V trimming: 7 bases; J trimming: 1 base; junction bases outside the gene matches: 0. From germline, CDR1 is DFQATT and CDR2 SNEGSKA (reference sequence).

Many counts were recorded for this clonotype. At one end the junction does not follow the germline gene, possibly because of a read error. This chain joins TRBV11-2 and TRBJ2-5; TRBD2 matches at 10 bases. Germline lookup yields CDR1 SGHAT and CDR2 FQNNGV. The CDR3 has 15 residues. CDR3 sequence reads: CASSGGLARQETQHF. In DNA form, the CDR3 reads TGTGCCAGCAGCGGGGGACTAGCGCGACAAGAGACCCAGCACTTC. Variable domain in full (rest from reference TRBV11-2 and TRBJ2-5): EAGVAQSPRYKIIEKRQSVAFWCNPISGHATLYWYQQILGQGPKLLIQFQNNGVVDDSQLPKDRFSAERLKGVDSTLKIQPAKLEDSAVYLCASSGGLARQETQHFGPGTRLLVL.

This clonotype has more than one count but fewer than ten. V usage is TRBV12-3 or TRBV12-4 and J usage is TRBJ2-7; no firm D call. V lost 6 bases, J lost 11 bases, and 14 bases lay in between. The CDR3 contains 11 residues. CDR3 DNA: TGTGCCAGCAGCTCCCGTACCTTGGAGTACTTC. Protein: CASSSRTLEYF.

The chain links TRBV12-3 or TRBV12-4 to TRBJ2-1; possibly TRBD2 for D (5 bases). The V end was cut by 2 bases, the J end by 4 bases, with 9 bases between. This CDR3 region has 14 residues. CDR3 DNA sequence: TGTGCCAGCAGTTTAAGGAGGATATACAATGAGCAGTTCTTC. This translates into CASSLRRIYNEQFF.

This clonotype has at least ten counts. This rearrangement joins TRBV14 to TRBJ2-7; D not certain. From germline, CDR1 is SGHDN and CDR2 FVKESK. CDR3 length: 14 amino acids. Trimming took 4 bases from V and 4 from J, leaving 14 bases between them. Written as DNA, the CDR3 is TGTGCCAGCAGCCGGACCCTAAACCCATACGAGCAGTACTTC. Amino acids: CASSRTLNPYEQYF.

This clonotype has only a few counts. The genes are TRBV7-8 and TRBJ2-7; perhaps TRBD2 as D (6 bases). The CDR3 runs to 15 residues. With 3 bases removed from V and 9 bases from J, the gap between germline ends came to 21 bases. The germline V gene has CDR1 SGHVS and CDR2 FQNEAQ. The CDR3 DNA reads TGTGCCAGCAGCTTTGTAGTGGGGGGAGGAACGGGGCAGTACTTC. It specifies CASSFVVGGGTGQYF.

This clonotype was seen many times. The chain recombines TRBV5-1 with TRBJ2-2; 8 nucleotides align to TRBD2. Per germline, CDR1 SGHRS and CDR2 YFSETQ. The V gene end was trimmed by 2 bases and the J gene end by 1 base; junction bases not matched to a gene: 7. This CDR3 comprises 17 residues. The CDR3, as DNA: TGCGCCAGCAGCTTAGGGCCGGGACTAGGGAACACCGGGGAGCTGTTTTTT. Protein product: CASSLGPGLGNTGELFF.

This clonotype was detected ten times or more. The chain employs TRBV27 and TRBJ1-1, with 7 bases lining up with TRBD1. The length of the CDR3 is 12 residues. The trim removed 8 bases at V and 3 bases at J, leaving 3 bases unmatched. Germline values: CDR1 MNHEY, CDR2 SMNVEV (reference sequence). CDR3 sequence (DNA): TGTGCCAGCTTTGACAGGGACACTGAAGCTTTCTTT. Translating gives CASFDRDTEAFF.

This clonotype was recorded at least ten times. The CDR3 region is CASSPRGSPNTEAFF. CDR3 nucleotide sequence: TGTGCCAGCAGCCCACGGGGGAGTCCGAACACTGAAGCTTTCTTT. This chain joins TRBV7-9 and TRBJ1-1; D is perhaps TRBD1 (5 bases). Germline CDR1 is SEHNR and CDR2 is FQNEAQ (reference sequence). The CDR3 is made up of 15 amino acids. The V end was cut by 5 bases, the J end by 1 base, with 14 bases between. The complete variable domain, with remaining parts taken from reference TRBV7-9 and TRBJ1-1, reads DTGVSQNPRHKITKRGQNVTFRCDPISEHNRLYWYRQTLGQGPEFLTYFQNEAQLEKSRLLSDRFSAERPKGSFSTLEIQRTEQGDSAMYLCASSPRGSPNTEAFFGQGTRLTVV.

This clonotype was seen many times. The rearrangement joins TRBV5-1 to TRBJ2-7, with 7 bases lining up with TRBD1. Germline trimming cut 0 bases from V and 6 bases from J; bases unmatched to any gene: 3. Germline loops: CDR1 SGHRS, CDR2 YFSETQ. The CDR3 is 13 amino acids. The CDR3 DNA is TGCGCCAGCAGCTTGGAGGGGGCTAGCGAGCAGTACTTC. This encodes CASSLEGASEQYF.

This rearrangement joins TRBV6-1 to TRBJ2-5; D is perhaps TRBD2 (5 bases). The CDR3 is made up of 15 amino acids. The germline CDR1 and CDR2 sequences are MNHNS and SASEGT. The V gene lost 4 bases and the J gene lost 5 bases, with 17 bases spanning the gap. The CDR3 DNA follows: TGTGCCAGCAGTGTTTCGGAGGAGGCTACGGAGACCCAGTACTTC. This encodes CASSVSEEATETQYF.

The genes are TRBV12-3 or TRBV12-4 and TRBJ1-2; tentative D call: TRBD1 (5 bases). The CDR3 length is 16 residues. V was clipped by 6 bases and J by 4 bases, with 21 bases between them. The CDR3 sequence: CASRPRGTGTSYGYTF. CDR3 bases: TGTGCCAGCAGGCCGCGGGGGACGGGGACGAGCTATGGCTACACCTTC.

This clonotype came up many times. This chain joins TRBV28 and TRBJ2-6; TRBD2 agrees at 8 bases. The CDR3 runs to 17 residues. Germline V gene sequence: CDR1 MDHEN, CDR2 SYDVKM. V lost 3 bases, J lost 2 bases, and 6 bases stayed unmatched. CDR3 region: CASSLVLAVAGANVLTF. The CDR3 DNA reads TGTGCCAGCAGTTTGGTACTAGCGGTCGCTGGGGCCAACGTCCTGACTTTC. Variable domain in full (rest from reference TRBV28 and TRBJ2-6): DVKVTQSSRYLVKRTGEKVFLECVQDMDHENMFWYRQDPGLGLRLIYFSYDVKMKEKGDIPEGYSVSREKKERFSLILESASTNQTSMYLCASSLVLAVAGANVLTFGAGSRLTVL.

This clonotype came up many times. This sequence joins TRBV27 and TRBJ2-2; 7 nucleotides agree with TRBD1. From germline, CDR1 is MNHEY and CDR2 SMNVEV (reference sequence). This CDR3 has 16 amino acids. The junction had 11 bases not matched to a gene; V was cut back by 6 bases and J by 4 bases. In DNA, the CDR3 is TGTGCCAGCAGCCTCCTTCGTGCAGGGGGCACCGGGGAGCTGTTTTTT. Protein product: CASSLLRAGGTGELFF.

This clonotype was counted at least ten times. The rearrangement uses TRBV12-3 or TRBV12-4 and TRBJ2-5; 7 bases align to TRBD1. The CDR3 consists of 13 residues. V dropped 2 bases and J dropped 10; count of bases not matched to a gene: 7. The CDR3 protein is CASSLPGTALQYF. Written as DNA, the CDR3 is TGTGCCAGCAGTTTACCCGGGACAGCACTCCAGTACTTC.

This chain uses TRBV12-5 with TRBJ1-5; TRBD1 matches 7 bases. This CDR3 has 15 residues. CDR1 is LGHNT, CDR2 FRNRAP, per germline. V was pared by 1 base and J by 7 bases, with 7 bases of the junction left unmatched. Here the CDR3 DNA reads TGTGCTAGTGGTTTGGCGAGACAGGGAGACCAGCCCCAGCATTTT. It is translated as CASGLARQGDQPQHF.

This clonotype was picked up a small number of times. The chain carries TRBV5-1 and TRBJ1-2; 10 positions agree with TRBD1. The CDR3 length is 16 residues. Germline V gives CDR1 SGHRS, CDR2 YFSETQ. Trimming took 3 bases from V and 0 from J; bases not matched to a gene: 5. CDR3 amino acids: CASSWDRGSSNYGYTF. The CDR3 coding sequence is TGCGCCAGCAGCTGGGACAGGGGTAGTTCTAACTATGGCTACACCTTC.

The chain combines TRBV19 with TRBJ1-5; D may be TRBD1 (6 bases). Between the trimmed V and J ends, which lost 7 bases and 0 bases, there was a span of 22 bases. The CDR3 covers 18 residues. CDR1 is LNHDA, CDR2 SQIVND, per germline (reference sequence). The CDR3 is CASKRGGGTAYSNQPQHF. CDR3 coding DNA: TGTGCCAGTAAGAGGGGGGGAGGTACAGCTTATAGCAATCAGCCCCAGCATTTT.

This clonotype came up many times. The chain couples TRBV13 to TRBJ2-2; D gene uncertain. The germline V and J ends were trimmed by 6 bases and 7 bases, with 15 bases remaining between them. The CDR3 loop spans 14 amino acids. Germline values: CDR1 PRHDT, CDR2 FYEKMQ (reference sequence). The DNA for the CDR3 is TGTGCCAGCAGATTTGCTTGGGGTAACGGGGAGCTGTTTTTT. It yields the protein CASRFAWGNGELFF.

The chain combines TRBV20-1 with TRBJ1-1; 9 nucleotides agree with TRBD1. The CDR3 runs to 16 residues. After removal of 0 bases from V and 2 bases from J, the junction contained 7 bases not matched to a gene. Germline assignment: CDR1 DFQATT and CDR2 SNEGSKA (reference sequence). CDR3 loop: CSARDPGTGKNTEAFF. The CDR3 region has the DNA TGCAGTGCTAGAGACCCCGGGACAGGGAAAAACACTGAAGCTTTCTTT.

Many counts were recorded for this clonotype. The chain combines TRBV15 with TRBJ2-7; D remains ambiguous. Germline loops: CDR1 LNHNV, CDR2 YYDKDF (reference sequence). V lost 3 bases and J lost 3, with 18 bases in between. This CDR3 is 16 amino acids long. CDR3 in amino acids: CATSSRPAQSIYEQYF. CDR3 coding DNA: TGTGCCACCAGCAGCAGACCGGCACAGTCAATCTACGAGCAGTACTTC.

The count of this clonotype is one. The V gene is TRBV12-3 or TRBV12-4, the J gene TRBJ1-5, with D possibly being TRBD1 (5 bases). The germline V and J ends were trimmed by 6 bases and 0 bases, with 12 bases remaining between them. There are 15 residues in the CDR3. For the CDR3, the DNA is TGTGCCAGCAGAGAAGACAGTTATAGCAATCAGCCCCAGCATTTT. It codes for CASREDSYSNQPQHF.

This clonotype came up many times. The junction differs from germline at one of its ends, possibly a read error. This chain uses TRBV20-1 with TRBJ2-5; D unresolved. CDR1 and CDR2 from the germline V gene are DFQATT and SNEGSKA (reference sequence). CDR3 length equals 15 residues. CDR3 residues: CSARFGVLRKEAQYF. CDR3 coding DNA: TGCAGTGCTAGATTCGGCGTATTAAGAAAAGAGGCCCAGTACTTC.